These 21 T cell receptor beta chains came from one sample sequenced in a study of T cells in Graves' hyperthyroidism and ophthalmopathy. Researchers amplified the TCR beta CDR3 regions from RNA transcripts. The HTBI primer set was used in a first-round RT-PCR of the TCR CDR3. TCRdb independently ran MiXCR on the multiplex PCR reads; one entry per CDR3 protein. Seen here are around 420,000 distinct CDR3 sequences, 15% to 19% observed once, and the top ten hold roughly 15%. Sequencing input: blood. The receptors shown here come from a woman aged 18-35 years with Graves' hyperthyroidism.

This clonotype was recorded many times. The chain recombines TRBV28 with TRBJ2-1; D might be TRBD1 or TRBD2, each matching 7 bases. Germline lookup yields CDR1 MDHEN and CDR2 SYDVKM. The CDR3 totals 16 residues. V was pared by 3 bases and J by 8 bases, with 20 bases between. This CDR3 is CASSLAGGVRSDEQFF. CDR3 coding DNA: TGTGCCAGCAGTTTGGCAGGGGGGGTTAGGTCCGATGAGCAGTTCTTC. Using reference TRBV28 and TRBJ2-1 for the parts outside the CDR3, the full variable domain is DVKVTQSSRYLVKRTGEKVFLECVQDMDHENMFWYRQDPGLGLRLIYFSYDVKMKEKGDIPEGYSVSREKKERFSLILESASTNQTSMYLCASSLAGGVRSDEQFFGPGTRLTVL.

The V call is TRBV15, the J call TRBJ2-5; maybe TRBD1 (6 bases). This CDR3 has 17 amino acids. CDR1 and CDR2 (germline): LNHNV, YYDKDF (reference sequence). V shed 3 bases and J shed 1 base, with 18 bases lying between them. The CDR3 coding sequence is TGTGCCACCAGCAGCGGCAAGACAGGCGTAACCCAAGAGACCCAGTACTTC. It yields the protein CATSSGKTGVTQETQYF. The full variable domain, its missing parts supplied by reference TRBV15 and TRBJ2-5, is DAMVIQNPRYQVTQFGKPVTLSCSQTLNHNVMYWYQQKSSQAPKLLFHYYDKDFNNEADTPDNFQSRRPNTSFCFLDIRSPGLGDTAMYLCATSSGKTGVTQETQYFGPGTRLLVL.

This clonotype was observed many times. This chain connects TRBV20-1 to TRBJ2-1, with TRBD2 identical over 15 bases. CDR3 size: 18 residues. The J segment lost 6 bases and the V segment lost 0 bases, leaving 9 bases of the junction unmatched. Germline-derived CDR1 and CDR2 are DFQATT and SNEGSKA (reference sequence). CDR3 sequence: CSARDFGGLAGGGNEQFF. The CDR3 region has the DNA TGCAGTGCTAGAGATTTTGGGGGACTAGCGGGGGGCGGCAATGAGCAGTTCTTC.

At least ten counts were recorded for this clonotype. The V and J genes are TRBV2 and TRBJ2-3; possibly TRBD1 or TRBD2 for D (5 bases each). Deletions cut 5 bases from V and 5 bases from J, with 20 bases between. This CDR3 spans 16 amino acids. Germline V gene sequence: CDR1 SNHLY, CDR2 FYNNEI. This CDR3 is CASSPYSGPLLDTQYF. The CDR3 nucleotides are TGTGCCAGCAGTCCCTATTCGGGGCCCCTTTTAGATACGCAGTATTTT.

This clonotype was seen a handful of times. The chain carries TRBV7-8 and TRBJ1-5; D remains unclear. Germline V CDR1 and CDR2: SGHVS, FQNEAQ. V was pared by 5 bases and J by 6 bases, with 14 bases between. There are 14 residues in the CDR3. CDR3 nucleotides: TGTGCCAGCAGCCCGATAACCGGGAGTCAGCCCCAGCATTTT. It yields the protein CASSPITGSQPQHF.

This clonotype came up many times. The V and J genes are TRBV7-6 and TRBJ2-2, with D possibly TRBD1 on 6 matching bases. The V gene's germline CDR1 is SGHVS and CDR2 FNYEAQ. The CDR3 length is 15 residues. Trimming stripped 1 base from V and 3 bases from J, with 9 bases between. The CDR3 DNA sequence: TGTGCCAGCAGCTTAGGGACAGAGCACACCGGGGAGCTGTTTTTT. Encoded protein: CASSLGTEHTGELFF.

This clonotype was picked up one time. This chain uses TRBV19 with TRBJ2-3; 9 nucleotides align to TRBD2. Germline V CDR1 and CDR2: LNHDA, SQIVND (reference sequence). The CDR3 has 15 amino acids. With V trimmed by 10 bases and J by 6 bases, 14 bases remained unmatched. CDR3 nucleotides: TGTGCCACCGCAACGAGGAGCGGGGGGCAGGATACGCAGTATTTT. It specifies CATATRSGGQDTQYF. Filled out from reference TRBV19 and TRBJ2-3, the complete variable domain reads DGGITQSPKYLFRKEGQNVTLSCEQNLNHDAMYWYRQDPGQGLRLIYYSQIVNDFQKGDIAEGYSVSREKKESFPLTVTSAQKNPTAFYLCATATRSGGQDTQYFGPGTRLTVL.

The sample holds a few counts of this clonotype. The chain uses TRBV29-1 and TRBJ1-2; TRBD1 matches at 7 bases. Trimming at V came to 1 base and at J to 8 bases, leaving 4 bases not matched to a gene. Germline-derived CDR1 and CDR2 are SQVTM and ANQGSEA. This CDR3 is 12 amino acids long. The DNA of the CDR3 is TGCAGCGTTGAAGGACAGGGCAGAGGCTACACCTTC. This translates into CSVEGQGRGYTF.

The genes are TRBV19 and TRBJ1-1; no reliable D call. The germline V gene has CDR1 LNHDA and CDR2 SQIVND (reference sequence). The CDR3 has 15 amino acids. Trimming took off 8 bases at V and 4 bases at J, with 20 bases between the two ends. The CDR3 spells CASDFSSGVGTEAFF. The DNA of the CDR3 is TGTGCCAGTGATTTTAGTTCCGGGGTGGGCACTGAAGCTTTCTTT.

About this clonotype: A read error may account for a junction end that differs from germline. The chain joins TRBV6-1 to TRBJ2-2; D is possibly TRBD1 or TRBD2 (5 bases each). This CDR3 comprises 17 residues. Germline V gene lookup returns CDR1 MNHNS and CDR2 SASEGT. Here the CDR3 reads CASSPPGRASKTGELSF. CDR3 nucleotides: TGTGCCAGCAGCCCACCGGGCAGGGCATCTAAAACCGGGGAGCTGTCTTTT.

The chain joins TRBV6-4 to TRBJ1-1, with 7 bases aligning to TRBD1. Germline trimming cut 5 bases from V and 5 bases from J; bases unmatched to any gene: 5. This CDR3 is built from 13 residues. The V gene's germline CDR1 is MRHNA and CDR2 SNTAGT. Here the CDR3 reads CASSNRGGTEAFF. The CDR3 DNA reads TGTGCCAGCAGTAACAGGGGAGGTACTGAAGCTTTCTTT.

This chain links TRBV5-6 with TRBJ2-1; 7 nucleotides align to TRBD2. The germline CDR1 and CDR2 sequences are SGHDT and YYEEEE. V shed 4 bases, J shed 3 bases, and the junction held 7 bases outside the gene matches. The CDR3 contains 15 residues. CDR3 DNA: TGTGCCAGCAGCGGACTAGTGACAGTCTACAATGAGCAGTTCTTC. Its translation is CASSGLVTVYNEQFF. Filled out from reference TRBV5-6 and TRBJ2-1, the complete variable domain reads DAGVTQSPTHLIKTRGQQVTLRCSPKSGHDTVSWYQQALGQGPQFIFQYYEEEERQRGNFPDRFSGHQFPNYSSELNVNALLLGDSALYLCASSGLVTVYNEQFFGPGTRLTVL.

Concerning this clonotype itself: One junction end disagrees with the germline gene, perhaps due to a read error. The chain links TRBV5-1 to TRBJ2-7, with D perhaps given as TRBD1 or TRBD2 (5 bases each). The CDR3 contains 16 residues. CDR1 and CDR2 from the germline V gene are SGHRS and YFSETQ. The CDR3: CASSGDRDGGSYEQYF. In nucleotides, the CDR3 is TGTGCCAGCAGCGGAGACCGGGACGGAGGCTCCTACGAGCAGTACTTC.

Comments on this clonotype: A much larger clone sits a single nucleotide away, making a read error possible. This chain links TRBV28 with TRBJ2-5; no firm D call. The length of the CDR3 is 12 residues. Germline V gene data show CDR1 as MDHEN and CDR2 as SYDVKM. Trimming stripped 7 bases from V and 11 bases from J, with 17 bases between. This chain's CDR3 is CASTPRPSSQYF. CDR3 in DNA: TGTGCCAGCACCCCGAGACCCAGTTCTCAGTACTTC.

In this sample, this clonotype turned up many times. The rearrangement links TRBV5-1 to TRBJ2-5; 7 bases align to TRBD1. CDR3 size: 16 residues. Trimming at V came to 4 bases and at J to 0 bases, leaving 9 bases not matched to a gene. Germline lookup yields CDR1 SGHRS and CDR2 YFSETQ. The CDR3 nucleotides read TGCGCCAGCAGCCCGGGACAGATTCTGTACCAAGAGACCCAGTACTTC. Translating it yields CASSPGQILYQETQYF.

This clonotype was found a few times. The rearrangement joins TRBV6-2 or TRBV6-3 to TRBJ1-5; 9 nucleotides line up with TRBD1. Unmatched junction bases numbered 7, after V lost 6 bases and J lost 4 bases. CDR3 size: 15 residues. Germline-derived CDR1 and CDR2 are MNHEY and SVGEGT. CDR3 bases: TGTGCCAGCAGATCCGGCGGACAGGGGAATCAGCCCCAGCATTTT. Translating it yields CASRSGGQGNQPQHF.

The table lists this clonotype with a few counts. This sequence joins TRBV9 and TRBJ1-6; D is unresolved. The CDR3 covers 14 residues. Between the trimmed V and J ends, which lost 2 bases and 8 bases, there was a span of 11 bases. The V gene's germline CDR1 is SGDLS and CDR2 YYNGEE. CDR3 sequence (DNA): TGTGCCAGCAGCGTTCGAGAGATAGATTCACCCCTCCACTTT. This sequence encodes CASSVREIDSPLHF.

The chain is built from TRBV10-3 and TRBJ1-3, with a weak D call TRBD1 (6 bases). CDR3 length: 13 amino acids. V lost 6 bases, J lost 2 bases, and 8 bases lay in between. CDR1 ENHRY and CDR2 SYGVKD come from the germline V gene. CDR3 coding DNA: TGTGCCATCAGGGACAGAGCTGGAAACACCATATATTTT. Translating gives CAIRDRAGNTIYF.

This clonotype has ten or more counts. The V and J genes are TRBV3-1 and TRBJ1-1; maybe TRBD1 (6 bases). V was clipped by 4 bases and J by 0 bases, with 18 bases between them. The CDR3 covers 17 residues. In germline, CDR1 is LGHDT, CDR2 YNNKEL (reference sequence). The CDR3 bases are TGTGCCAGCAGCCCCCGCCAGGGGTGGTACGTGAACACTGAAGCTTTCTTT. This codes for CASSPRQGWYVNTEAFF. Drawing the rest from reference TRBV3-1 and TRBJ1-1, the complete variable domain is DTAVSQTPKYLVTQMGNDKSIKCEQNLGHDTMYWYKQDSKKFLKIMFSYNNKELIINETVPNRFSPKSPDKAHLNLHINSLELGDSAVYFCASSPRQGWYVNTEAFFGQGTRLTVV.

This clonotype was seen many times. The CDR3: CASSPPAVLEAFF. The CDR3 region has the DNA TGTGCCAGCTCACCACCCGCAGTACTTGAAGCTTTCTTT. The chain is built from TRBV18 and TRBJ1-1, with D uncertain. The V and J ends lost 0 bases and 7 bases respectively, with 9 bases between them. Per germline, CDR1 KGHSH and CDR2 LQKENI. The CDR3 covers 13 residues.

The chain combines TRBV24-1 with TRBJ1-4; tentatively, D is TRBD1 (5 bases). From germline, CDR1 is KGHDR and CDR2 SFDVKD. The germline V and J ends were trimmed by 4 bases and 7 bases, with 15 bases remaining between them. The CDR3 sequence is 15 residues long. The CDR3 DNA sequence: TGTGCCACCAGTGAATTATCCGGGGACGTTGAAAAACTGTTTTTT. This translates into CATSELSGDVEKLFF.